This T cell receptor (beta chain) comes out of a study of blood T cell repertoires in COVID-19. In the source study's methods: Researchers report that nucleated cell counts were estimated from reference gene primer amplification. Profiled with immunoSEQ multiplex PCR; TCRdb holds only in-frame clones, not every one. The V and J calls and clone size were taken over from that table, and D and trimming were inferred from the DNA. The sample shows about 220,000 clones, 85% of them seen only once. The V end lost 6 bases, the J end lost 0 bases, and 11 bases lay between the germline ends. The CDR3 runs 14 residues. Per germline, CDR1 MNHEY and CDR2 SMNVEV (reference sequence). Seattle-derived patients entered the study during active infection and were followed longitudinally.

V gene TRBV27 combines with J gene TRBJ1-1; D is perhaps TRBD1 (5 bases). Specimen: peripheral blood. This receptor was identified in a woman aged 70-85 years with COVID-19, enrolled during active disease. The CDR3 reads CASRQGLVNTEAFF. For the CDR3, the DNA is TGTGCCAGCAGGCAGGGTTTGGTGAACACTGAAGCTTTCTTT.